These 26 T cell receptor beta chains share one sample of origin, sequenced in a study of T cells in Graves' hyperthyroidism and ophthalmopathy. TCR beta CDR3 regions were amplified from RNA transcripts. RT-PCR in the first round (using the HTBI primer set) targeted the TCR CDR3. TCRdb redid the calling of the multiplex PCR reads with MiXCR, one entry per CDR3 protein. The table lists about 320,000 distinct CDR3 sequences, about 15% of them singletons, with approximately 35% in the top ten. Input material: blood. Every receptor here comes from a man in his thirties or forties with Graves' hyperthyroidism.

This clonotype was seen at least ten times. The chain couples TRBV10-3 to TRBJ2-7; D unresolved. Trimming pared 2 bases from V and 6 bases from J, leaving 8 bases between. The CDR3 extends over 12 amino acids. Germline V CDR1 and CDR2: ENHRY, SYGVKD. The CDR3 spells CAISEGLGEQYF. Written as DNA, the CDR3 is TGTGCCATCAGTGAGGGTTTAGGCGAGCAGTACTTC.

This clonotype was counted once. The CDR3 DNA is TGCGCCAGCAGCCCGACAGAAAGGGGGTCCTACAATGAGCAGTTCTTC. This codes for CASSPTERGSYNEQFF. The J gene is TRBJ2-1, the V gene TRBV4-1, with TRBD1 as a possible D gene (6 bases). V lost 4 bases and J 1 base, leaving 14 bases between the germline ends. The germline CDR1 and CDR2 sequences are MGHRA and YSYEKL. The CDR3 loop spans 16 amino acids.

To note about this clonotype: A much larger clone differs from this one at a single base, so this may be a read error. CDR3 DNA: TGCGCCAGCAGCTTGCCAGGATCACCCTTCCACTTT. Translated: CASSLPGSPFHF. The chain links TRBV5-1 to TRBJ1-6; D gene uncertain. The CDR3 has 12 amino acids. Germline loops: CDR1 SGHRS, CDR2 YFSETQ.

This clonotype has just a few counts. This may stem from a read error, because a much larger clone lies one nucleotide away. The rearrangement uses TRBV28 and TRBJ2-7; tentative D call: TRBD2 (6 bases). Germline assignment: CDR1 MDHEN and CDR2 SYDVKM. The CDR3 sequence is 16 residues long. The DNA for the CDR3 is TGTGCCAGCACCTCCCCCGGGGTAGCGGCAGAGGAAGAGCGGTACTTC. Translating it yields CASTSPGVAAEEERYF.

There are many counts of this clonotype. The chain recombines TRBV7-8 with TRBJ1-2; D not certain. This CDR3 is 15 amino acids long. V lost 1 base and J 5 bases, leaving 14 bases between the germline ends. Germline CDR1 and CDR2: SGHVS and FQNEAQ. CDR3 sequence (DNA): TGTGCCAGCAGCTTAGATCCTGAGCTTACATATGGCTACACCTTC. It yields the protein CASSLDPELTYGYTF.

This clonotype showed up many times. The V call is TRBV12-3 or TRBV12-4, the J call TRBJ2-1; 9 bases agree with TRBD2. Trimming took 6 bases from V and 8 from J; bases not matched to a gene: 8. The length of the CDR3 is 14 residues. The CDR3 DNA follows: TGTGCCAGCAGATCCGTAGCGGGAGTACATGAGCAGTTCTTC. Protein sequence: CASRSVAGVHEQFF.

V gene TRBV7-3 combines with J gene TRBJ2-5, with TRBD1 identical over 7 bases. CDR3 length: 15 residues. The ends lost 0 bases at V and 4 bases at J; junction bases unmatched: 5. From germline, CDR1 is SGHTA and CDR2 FQGTGA. This CDR3 is CASSLTGGVGETQYF. DNA for the CDR3: TGTGCCAGCAGCTTAACAGGGGGCGTCGGAGAGACCCAGTACTTC.

This clonotype was detected a few times. V usage is TRBV4-1 and J usage is TRBJ1-1; D is perhaps TRBD1 (6 bases). Germline V lookup: CDR1 MGHRA, CDR2 YSYEKL. Trimming removed 4 bases at V and 5 bases at J, with 17 bases between. This CDR3 has 15 amino acids. CDR3 in DNA: TGCGCCAGCAGCCCGATACAGGGTACGACTACTGAAGCTTTCTTT. Protein: CASSPIQGTTTEAFF.

This clonotype was detected many times. The chain links TRBV3-1 to TRBJ2-5, with D possibly being TRBD2 (6 bases). Germline values: CDR1 LGHDT, CDR2 YNNKEL (reference sequence). The CDR3 loop spans 16 amino acids. The ends were cut back, 3 bases at V and 3 bases at J, with 17 bases in the middle. The CDR3 loop is CASSHRGLDYEETQYF. In DNA, the CDR3 is TGTGCCAGCAGCCACCGGGGATTGGACTACGAAGAGACCCAGTACTTC.

This clonotype has just a few counts. The chain joins TRBV4-1 to TRBJ2-2; 8 bases align to TRBD2. With 1 base clipped from V and 0 bases from J, the junction kept 7 bases outside the gene matches. CDR1 and CDR2 from the germline V gene are MGHRA and YSYEKL. The CDR3 runs to 18 residues. The CDR3 is CASSQGSGRRPNTGELFF. Here the CDR3 DNA reads TGCGCCAGCAGCCAAGGAAGCGGGAGACGTCCGAACACCGGGGAGCTGTTTTTT.

This clonotype appeared many times. The chain combines TRBV13 with TRBJ1-5, with D maybe TRBD1 (5 bases). The CDR3 has 17 residues. Trimming cost V 4 bases and J 4 bases, with 20 bases left between them. The germline V gene encodes CDR1 PRHDT and CDR2 FYEKMQ (reference sequence). CDR3 region: CASSSSGWGYINQPQHF. DNA of the CDR3: TGTGCCAGCAGCTCGTCAGGGTGGGGATACATAAATCAGCCCCAGCATTTT.

This clonotype was recorded a few times. The V and J genes are TRBV5-6 and TRBJ2-7, with 13 bases lining up with TRBD2. Germline values: CDR1 SGHDT, CDR2 YYEEEE. This CDR3 has 15 amino acids. Trimming at V came to 4 bases and at J to 6 bases, leaving 7 bases not matched to a gene. The CDR3 region has the DNA TGTGCCAGCAGCCGTGGGGGACTAGCGGGAAGCGAGCAGTACTTC. This gives the protein CASSRGGLAGSEQYF.

In this sample, this clonotype turned up a few times. This chain links TRBV6-2 or TRBV6-3 with TRBJ2-1, with 7 bases that match TRBD1. V lost 5 bases and J lost 8; bases outside the gene matches: 15. This CDR3 region has 16 residues. Looked up from germline, CDR1 is MNHEY and CDR2 is SVGEGT. The CDR3 spells CASSADRVGDEDEQFF. CDR3 nucleotides: TGTGCCAGCAGTGCTGACAGGGTAGGGGACGAGGATGAGCAGTTCTTC.

The chain's CDR3 is CASSRAGGQSYEQYF. The CDR3 coding sequence is TGTGCCAGTAGTCGAGCGGGAGGGCAGTCCTACGAGCAGTACTTC. The genes are TRBV19 and TRBJ2-7, with 10 bases identical to TRBD2. The CDR3 extends over 15 amino acids. Trimming cost V 5 bases and J 1 base; bases outside gene matches: 5. Germline V gene lookup returns CDR1 LNHDA and CDR2 SQIVND (reference sequence).

This clonotype was seen ten or more times. In DNA form, the CDR3 reads TGTGCCAGCACCCGTGGGACAGCAGACTACGAGCAGTACTTC. It encodes CASTRGTADYEQYF. The gene calls are TRBV27 and TRBJ2-7; 7 nucleotides agree with TRBD1. Trimming removed 7 bases from V and 3 bases from J; junction bases left unmatched: 9. The germline V gene encodes CDR1 MNHEY and CDR2 SMNVEV (reference sequence). The CDR3 extends over 14 amino acids.

The CDR3 is CASRTGTGAQPQHF. The CDR3 DNA reads as TGTGCCAGCAGGACCGGGACAGGCGCGCAGCCCCAGCATTTT. The chain carries TRBV28 and TRBJ1-5; 8 bases line up with TRBD1. The CDR3 runs 14 residues. Germline CDR1 MDHEN, CDR2 SYDVKM. V lost 6 bases to trimming and J lost 7 bases; unmatched junction nucleotides: 8.

This clonotype was seen ten or more times. The chain employs TRBV24-1 and TRBJ2-1, with D possibly matching TRBD1 (5 bases). V was clipped by 5 bases and J by 2 bases, with 21 bases between them. Germline V CDR1 and CDR2: KGHDR, SFDVKD. This CDR3 region has 18 residues. DNA for the CDR3: TGTGCCACCAGTGGTGGGAAAGGGGCCCATCGGACCTACAATGAGCAGTTCTTC. Translation: CATSGGKGAHRTYNEQFF.

This clonotype was counted at least ten times. CDR3 region: CASRGDRYSNQPQHF. CDR3 coding DNA: TGTGCCAGCAGAGGAGACCGTTATAGCAATCAGCCCCAGCATTTT. The chain joins TRBV2 to TRBJ1-5; D not certain. CDR1 is SNHLY, CDR2 FYNNEI, per germline. There are 15 residues in the CDR3. Trimming pared 6 bases from V and 0 bases from J, leaving 12 bases between.

This clonotype was recorded at least ten times. This chain joins TRBV6-1 and TRBJ2-3, with unresolved D. The CDR3 has 12 residues. From germline, CDR1 is MNHNS and CDR2 SASEGT. V was pared by 8 bases and J by 4 bases, with 10 bases between. CDR3 coding DNA: TGTGCCAGCCAGGAAGGGCCAGATACGCAGTATTTT. Translating it yields CASQEGPDTQYF.

This clonotype was observed at least ten times. The rearrangement links TRBV12-3 or TRBV12-4 to TRBJ2-1, with 10 positions matching TRBD2. This CDR3 is built from 17 residues. The V gene end was trimmed by 6 bases and the J gene end by 9 bases; junction bases not matched to a gene: 17. The CDR3 DNA reads TGTGCCAGCAGCAGCCCCCACGGTAGCGGGAGGTCGGGTGAGCAGTTCTTC. Its translation is CASSSPHGSGRSGEQFF.

Comment on this clonotype: This may stem from a read error, because a much larger clone lies one nucleotide away. This chain uses TRBV2 with TRBJ2-7, with D possibly matching TRBD2 (5 bases). CDR1 SNHLY and CDR2 FYNNEI come from the germline V gene. The CDR3 consists of 13 residues. In DNA form, the CDR3 reads TGTGCCAGCAAGGACTCACTCTCCTACAAGCAGTACTTC. Protein product: CASKDSLSYKQYF.

The sample holds many counts of this clonotype. The V gene is TRBV7-9, the J gene TRBJ2-1, with 12 bases fitting TRBD2. The CDR3 runs 14 residues. Per the germline V gene, CDR1 is SEHNR and CDR2 is FQNEAQ (reference sequence). J was trimmed by 7 bases and V by 5 bases; bases with no gene match: 3. The CDR3 reads CASSRGTSGNEQFF. As DNA, the CDR3 is TGTGCCAGCAGCCGCGGGACTAGCGGGAATGAGCAGTTCTTC. The complete variable domain, with remaining parts taken from reference TRBV7-9 and TRBJ2-1, reads DTGVSQNPRHKITKRGQNVTFRCDPISEHNRLYWYRQTLGQGPEFLTYFQNEAQLEKSRLLSDRFSAERPKGSFSTLEIQRTEQGDSAMYLCASSRGTSGNEQFFGPGTRLTVL.

This clonotype was picked up a small number of times. The gene calls are TRBV12-5 and TRBJ1-1; 8 bases map to TRBD1. This CDR3 has 15 amino acids. Germline V gene sequence: CDR1 LGHNT, CDR2 FRNRAP. J was trimmed by 1 base and V by 5 bases; bases with no gene match: 6. In nucleotides, the CDR3 is TGTGCTAGTGGTCCGGAACAGGGGGAGAACACTGAAGCTTTCTTT. Translation: CASGPEQGENTEAFF. The complete variable domain, with remaining parts taken from reference TRBV12-5 and TRBJ1-1, reads DARVTQTPRHKVTEMGQEVTMRCQPILGHNTVFWYRQTMMQGLELLAYFRNRAPLDDSGMPKDRFSAEMPDATLATLKIQPSEPRDSAVYFCASGPEQGENTEAFFGQGTRLTVV.

In this sample, this clonotype turned up many times. The V gene is TRBV5-1, the J gene TRBJ1-1, with no clear D. V lost 0 bases and J 6 bases, leaving 12 bases between the germline ends. Per germline, CDR1 SGHRS and CDR2 YFSETQ. This CDR3 region has 14 residues. The CDR3: CASSLEPDSAEAFF. The CDR3, as DNA: TGCGCCAGCAGCTTGGAGCCAGATTCGGCTGAAGCTTTCTTT.

This clonotype was seen many times. This CDR3 is CASTWGGTEAFF. The CDR3 coding sequence is TGTGCCAGCACTTGGGGGGGCACTGAAGCTTTCTTT. The J gene is TRBJ1-1, the V gene TRBV28; tentatively, D is TRBD1 (5 bases). Trimming left V 7 bases short and J 4 bases short, with 10 bases between. CDR3 length: 12 residues. Germline CDR1 and CDR2: MDHEN and SYDVKM.

The sample holds many counts of this clonotype. This sequence joins TRBV27 and TRBJ2-1, with D possibly called TRBD1 or TRBD2 (5 bases each). This CDR3 has 15 residues. V lost 9 bases, J lost 0 bases, and 15 bases lay in between. Germline lookup yields CDR1 MNHEY and CDR2 SMNVEV (reference sequence). The CDR3 here is CASSEQASSYNEQFF. Written as DNA, the CDR3 is TGTGCCAGTAGCGAACAGGCCAGCTCCTACAATGAGCAGTTCTTC.